The T cell receptor (beta chain) under discussion was sequenced for a study of blood T cells in healthy people across ages. General study results and limits: Changes in expanded clonotypes were possibly confounded, as the CMV status of donors was unknown. Naive T cell percentage showed a strong correlation with the diversity of TCR beta. A roughly linear fall in TCR beta diversity per million T cells was seen with increasing age.

Of note for this clonotype: The target antigen is unknown.

Germline V gene data show CDR1 as DFQATT and CDR2 as SNEGSKA (reference sequence). V was clipped by 5 bases and J by 7 bases; unmatched bases: 8. CDR3 length equals 13 residues. Sample-barcoded 5' priming and a J-beta primer mix drove a second PCR of 7 to 11 cycles. Every sample returned 2.5 million or more CDR3-containing paired-end reads. MiXCR was run by TCRdb on the 5' RACE reads, yielding one entry per CDR3 protein. This sample has about 770,000 distinct CDR3 sequences, with approximately 48% found just once. The chain couples TRBV20-1 to TRBJ2-7; the match to TRBD2 covers 10 bases. The origin of this receptor is a man aged 55 to 70 in good health. Sample: blood. The CDR3 spells CSAQRGGRNEQYF. The CDR3 bases are TGCAGTGCTCAGCGGGGGGGCAGAAATGAGCAGTACTTC.